This TCR beta chain originates from a study of CD8 T cells in Susac syndrome (dated by TCRdb to the late 2010s). About the study as a whole: The study used repertoire sequencing to test whether antigen drove CD8+ T cell activation and differentiation in Susac syndrome. CD8+ T cell repertoire clonality was compared between about a dozen healthy donors, some 14 Susac syndrome patients and 15 multiple sclerosis patients. Points the paper makes about the study in general: The TCR sequencing and HLA analysis was acknowledged to have included a relatively small number of individuals.

RNA was extracted using the RNeasy kit, and about 0.45 to 1 ug of the RNA was reverse transcribed with random hexamers. The immunoSEQ multiplex PCR assay, covering 54 Vbeta and 13 Jbeta segments, was used to amplify TCR beta CDR3 regions. To correct PCR amplification bias, a synthetic template baseline was used for both primer optimization and computational correction. The original methods were these. Only productive sequences were kept, with reads annotated to V, D and J genes according to IMGT and analyzed in immunoSEQ Analyzer. To calculate clonality, Shannon entropy was normalized by log2 of the number of productive unique sequences and then subtracted from one. For each patient and control, public and private clones were evaluated among the 100 most prevalent clones. Clones were defined as Susac-specific when absent from the healthy and MS cohorts, from approximately 970 published viral clones and from other ImmuneACCESS disease sequences. In-frame beta chains were kept once TCRdb had trimmed the public reads at Q25 with fastp and called clones with MiXCR. Every distinct CDR3 protein forms one entry, paired with its most common genes and DNA. What appears here as the V and J calls and clone size reflects TCRdb's work, not the paper's. In all, the sample holds about 300,000 distinct CDR3 sequences, and about 88% of those were seen once. Jointly, the top ten make up about 0.11% of the sample.

This clonotype appeared a single time. Its target antigen remains unknown. No qualities accompany the bases; no much larger clone lies one base away. Just one read gives weak support. Peripheral blood CD8+ and CD4+ T cells from healthy donors, Susac syndrome patients and multiple sclerosis patients were profiled using high-throughput TCR beta sequencing. Multiple sclerosis controls were treatment-naive patients with stable or active relapsing-remitting disease fulfilling revised McDonald criteria. Bulk CD8+ and CD4+ T cells were purified by magnetic negative isolation, while CD8+ TEMRA cells were enriched using FACS. Blood was collected in EDTA tubes and processed within 24 hours, with PBMCs isolated through density gradient centrifugation. PBMCs destined for TCR sequencing were cryopreserved in liquid nitrogen and later thawed in a 37 °C water bath. The sorted or isolated CD4+, CD8+ and CD8+ TEMRA cells reached a purity of at least 90%.

The V end gives up 6 bases and the J end 3 bases, leaving 3 bases in the junction not matched to a gene. The CDR3, cysteine through phenylalanine, is 14 amino acids long. Solely the CDR3 DNA is kept, with 42 bases framed from the first base. CDR1 MDHEN and CDR2 SYDVKM are derived from the germline V gene. Sequencing was done on a sample of CD8+ T cells from PBMCs. The source is a human donor with multiple sclerosis. The chain is made from TRBV28 and TRBJ2-1, with 9 central nucleotides matching TRBD2. The nucleotide sequence is given as TGTGCCAGCAGCAAGCGGGAGGTCTACAATGAGCAGTTCTTC. This sequence encodes CASSKREVYNEQFF.